The clone carrying this T cell receptor beta chain was observed at least ten times. What it recognizes is unknown. RNA transcripts served as the template for amplifying TCR beta CDR3 regions. The HTBI primer set was used in a first-round RT-PCR of the TCR CDR3. TCRdb itself ran the multiplex PCR reads through MiXCR, one entry per CDR3 protein. This table has roughly 750,000 distinct CDR3 sequences, about a sixth appearing once. The data derive from a study of T cells in Graves' hyperthyroidism and ophthalmopathy. General study results and limits: Stable hyperthyroidism and ophthalmopathy were separated using 13 V-J signatures.

Over 18 months, lack of ophthalmopathy progression marked Graves' hyperthyroidism as stable. The study based diagnoses on clinical symptoms, serum thyroxine and TRAb, thyroid ultrasound and orbital computed tomography. Out of less than 12 ml of fresh peripheral blood came the PBMCs. This CDR3 region has 13 residues. V gave up 5 bases and J gave up 5 bases; unmatched junction bases: 8. From germline, CDR1 is DFQATT and CDR2 SNEGSKA (reference sequence). The clonotype comes from a young man with Graves' hyperthyroidism. Sequencing input: blood. This sequence joins TRBV20-1 and TRBJ2-5, with TRBD2 matching 7 bases. CDR3 sequence reads: CSAAWTSSETQYF. CDR3 in DNA: TGCAGTGCTGCATGGACTAGTTCTGAGACCCAGTACTTC.